Listed here are 19 T cell receptor beta chains from one sample, sequenced in a study of early T cells in non-severe SARS-CoV-2 infection. TCRdb passed the 5' RACE reads through MiXCR, listing each CDR3 protein once. Of tens of thousands of distinct CDR3 sequences listed, around 11% were seen once; the top ten hold approximately 2.6%. The specimen was whole blood, collected at baseline. All receptors derive from an adult who was a healthcare worker with PCR-confirmed SARS-CoV-2 infection or an uninfected control (not recorded which).

This clonotype occurred a few times. The chain joins TRBV12-3 or TRBV12-4 to TRBJ1-2; D is undetermined. V lost 6 bases, J lost 4 bases, and 15 bases lay in between. This CDR3 region has 14 residues. Here the CDR3 reads CASSPRRASYGYTF. Written as DNA, the CDR3 is TGTGCCAGCAGCCCACGCCGGGCCTCCTATGGCTACACCTTC.

This rearrangement joins TRBV20-1 to TRBJ2-5; D call uncertain. The V gene's germline CDR1 is DFQATT and CDR2 SNEGSKA (reference sequence). This CDR3 contains 13 residues. The V end lost 2 bases, the J end lost 4 bases, and 11 bases lay between the germline ends. The CDR3 region is CSARRAYGETQYF. The CDR3, as DNA: TGCAGTGCTAGAAGAGCGTATGGAGAGACCCAGTACTTC.

The table lists this clonotype with a few counts. The chain employs TRBV24-1 and TRBJ1-1, with no clear D. Germline CDR1 reads KGHDR; CDR2 reads SFDVKD. CDR3 length: 13 residues. V lost 1 base and J 5 bases, leaving 7 bases between the germline ends. The CDR3 loop reads CATSDFLGTEAFF. CDR3 DNA sequence: TGTGCCACCAGTGATTTTCTGGGGACTGAAGCTTTCTTT.

In its sample, this clonotype was seen many times. This rearrangement joins TRBV9 to TRBJ1-3, with 7 bases matching TRBD1. Trimming cost V 4 bases and J 2 bases; bases outside gene matches: 6. The germline V gene encodes CDR1 SGDLS and CDR2 YYNGEE. The CDR3 is 15 residues long. CDR3 sequence: CASSPTGDTGNTIYF. CDR3 in DNA: TGTGCCAGCAGCCCCACAGGGGATACTGGAAACACCATATATTTT.

This clonotype appeared a few times. The CDR3 DNA is TGTGCCAGCAGCCAGGGATGGCTAGCCCTCTCGCGGCAGTACTTC. Translated: CASSQGWLALSRQYF. The rearrangement links TRBV3-1 to TRBJ2-7; tentative D call: TRBD2 (5 bases). This CDR3 region has 15 residues. CDR1 LGHDT and CDR2 YNNKEL come from the germline V gene (reference sequence). With 3 bases removed from V and 9 bases from J, the gap between germline ends came to 21 bases.

This clonotype was seen more than once but under ten times. This sequence joins TRBV7-2 and TRBJ1-2; 7 nucleotides align to TRBD1. This CDR3 is 15 amino acids long. Germline V gene data show CDR1 as SGHTA and CDR2 as FQGNSA. V was clipped by 2 bases and J by 3 bases; unmatched bases: 6. The CDR3 sequence: CASSLIQGWYYGYTF. For the CDR3, the DNA is TGTGCCAGCAGCTTAATACAGGGGTGGTACTATGGCTACACCTTC.

A few counts support this clonotype. The chain has TRBV20-1 and TRBJ1-5; possible D gene TRBD1, 6 bases. V lost 1 base to trimming and J lost 11 bases, with 15 bases between them. The CDR3 contains 13 residues. Germline CDR1 DFQATT, CDR2 SNEGSKA (reference sequence). CDR3 sequence (DNA): TGCAGTGCTAGAGGCAGGGGCCAGGGCACCCAGCATTTT. The encoded protein is CSARGRGQGTQHF.

The sample holds many counts of this clonotype. J is TRBJ1-6 and V is TRBV7-9, with 8 bases fitting TRBD1. Per the germline V gene, CDR1 is SEHNR and CDR2 is FQNEAQ (reference sequence). The CDR3 consists of 17 residues. With 1 base clipped from V and 9 bases from J, the junction kept 11 bases outside the gene matches. In DNA form, the CDR3 reads TGTGCCAGCAGCTTAGTCGGACAGGGATCCTATTCTTCACCCCTCCACTTT. Translation: CASSLVGQGSYSSPLHF.

A word on this clonotype: Relative to the germline gene, one junction end is altered; a read error may explain this. J is TRBJ1-4 and V is TRBV6-6, with D possibly TRBD1 on 5 matching bases. The CDR3 covers 17 residues. CDR1 is MNHNY, CDR2 SVGAGI, per germline (reference sequence). The CDR3 protein is CASSYSYQGVVGERLFF. CDR3 DNA sequence: TGTGCCAGCAGTTACTCGTACCAGGGAGTAGTGGGCGAAAGACTGTTTTTT.

This clonotype was observed a handful of times. The CDR3 DNA reads TGTGCCAGCAGTTACACCGGGATCACAGATACGCAGTATTTT. Its translation is CASSYTGITDTQYF. V usage is TRBV6-5 and J usage is TRBJ2-3, with a weak D call TRBD2 (5 bases). The CDR3 has 14 residues. The germline V gene has CDR1 MNHEY and CDR2 SVGAGI. Trimming cost V 2 bases and J 2 bases, with 8 bases left between them.

This clonotype was picked up many times. The genes are TRBV7-8 and TRBJ1-1; 7 bases match TRBD1. V lost 5 bases, J lost 2 bases, and 5 bases stayed unmatched. The CDR3 spans 14 residues. Germline CDR1 and CDR2: SGHVS and FQNEAQ. The CDR3 nucleotides read TGTGCCAGCAGCCGTCGGACAGGTAACACTGAAGCTTTCTTT. The encoded protein is CASSRRTGNTEAFF.

The table lists this clonotype with a few counts. The V gene is TRBV28, the J gene TRBJ1-1; TRBD1 is a possible D gene (5 bases). The CDR3 has 14 residues. Trimming stripped 8 bases from V and 0 bases from J, with 13 bases between. The germline V gene has CDR1 MDHEN and CDR2 SYDVKM. CDR3 bases: TGTGCCAGCGAGTTCGGGGGATTGAACACTGAAGCTTTCTTT. It is translated as CASEFGGLNTEAFF.

The sample holds many counts of this clonotype. The V and J genes are TRBV7-8 and TRBJ2-7; D may be TRBD1 (5 bases). CDR3 length: 16 residues. The V end lost 1 base, the J end lost 2 bases, and 15 bases lay between the germline ends. Germline assignment: CDR1 SGHVS and CDR2 FQNEAQ. The DNA of the CDR3 is TGTGCCAGCAGCTTAGAGGTCTTTGCAGGGACCTACGAGCAGTACTTC. Translating gives CASSLEVFAGTYEQYF.

The J gene is TRBJ2-3, the V gene TRBV7-6; D remains unclear. V was trimmed by 2 bases and J by 4 bases, leaving 10 bases between them. Germline lookup yields CDR1 SGHVS and CDR2 FNYEAQ. The CDR3 runs to 14 residues. The CDR3 nucleotides are TGTGCCAGCAGCTTACTGTATGGACCAGATACGCAGTATTTT. This translates into CASSLLYGPDTQYF.

As to this clonotype: This may arise from a read error, as a much more abundant clone is one base away. The V gene is TRBV20-1, the J gene TRBJ2-1; 8 bases line up with TRBD1. The CDR3 loop spans 14 amino acids. The V gene end was trimmed by 5 bases and the J gene end by 7 bases; junction bases not matched to a gene: 10. Germline CDR1 DFQATT, CDR2 SNEGSKA (reference sequence). The CDR3 sequence: CSAQSWHRGNEQFF. The DNA of the CDR3 is TGCAGTGCTCAAAGCTGGCACAGGGGGAATGAGCAGTTCTTC.

This clonotype was picked up a small number of times. This chain links TRBV6-5 with TRBJ2-1; a weak D match, TRBD2 (6 bases). The CDR3 is 14 residues long. CDR1 is MNHEY and CDR2 is SVGAGI in the germline V gene. V lost 6 bases to trimming and J lost 7 bases, with 16 bases between them. For the CDR3, the DNA is TGTGCCAGCAGGAGTAGCGGAAAAAGGAATGAGCAGTTCTTC. Translation: CASRSSGKRNEQFF.

This sequence joins TRBV12-2 and TRBJ1-4; the table's D call TRBD1 went unverified against the DNA. TRBV12-2 is given as a pseudogene. This CDR3 comprises 17 residues. The CDR3 loop is CASRASDRIWALEKLFF. CDR3 DNA sequence: TGTGCAAGTCGCGCCTCGGACAGGATTTGGGCATTAGAAAAACTGTTTTTT.

The genes are TRBV12-3 or TRBV12-4 and TRBJ1-5; no definite D call. V was pared by 5 bases and J by 7 bases, with 18 bases between. This CDR3 is 15 amino acids long. CDR3 residues: CASSLLTGPEQPQHF. The DNA of the CDR3 is TGTGCCAGCAGTCTCCTGACGGGCCCAGAACAGCCCCAGCATTTT.

Ten or more counts support this clonotype. The chain has TRBV6-6 and TRBJ1-6; D perhaps matches TRBD1 (5 bases). This CDR3 comprises 13 residues. Trimming pared 2 bases from V and 11 bases from J, leaving 10 bases between. Germline V gives CDR1 MNHNY, CDR2 SVGAGI (reference sequence). The CDR3, as DNA: TGTGCCAGCAGTTACGAGGGACGGACACCCCTCCACTTT. Translating gives CASSYEGRTPLHF.